These T cell receptor beta chains were read from a single sample in a study of spatial heterogeneity in lung cancer. TCRdb recomputed calls from the 5' RACE reads with MiXCR, one row per CDR3 protein. Of about 5,500 distinct CDR3 sequences listed, roughly 3.8% are singletons. Material: normal lung tissue next to the tumor, obtained at surgery. These TCRs come from a male donor with early-stage non-small cell lung cancer. Both conserved end residues are part of each CDR3. The order of the fields is D gene, clone size, V gene, J gene, CDR3 protein, CDR3 DNA. D genes are given only for firm matches. Clone size is shown for a subset of rows, as once, few, many or a class of expanded clone.

d_gene: TRBD2; abundance: medium-sized; v_gene: TRBV11-3; j_gene: TRBJ2-2; CDR3aa: CASSLALAGDGELFF; CDR3nt: TGTGCCAGCAGCTTAGCGCTAGCGGGAGACGGGGAGCTGTTTTTT
d_gene: TRBD1; abundance: medium-sized; v_gene: TRBV6-2/TRBV6-3; j_gene: TRBJ1-1; CDR3aa: CASSYGQGDTEAFF; CDR3nt: TGTGCCAGCAGTTACGGTCAGGGGGACACTGAAGCTTTCTTT
d_gene: NA; abundance: many; v_gene: TRBV19; j_gene: TRBJ2-2; CDR3aa: CASSRTDREGTGELFF; CDR3nt: TGTGCCAGTAGTCGGACGGACAGGGAGGGGACCGGGGAGCTGTTTTTT
d_gene: TRBD1; abundance: medium-sized; v_gene: TRBV5-1; j_gene: TRBJ2-6; CDR3aa: CASSLAVTGDVLTF; CDR3nt: TGCGCCAGCAGCTTGGCCGTGACAGGGGACGTCCTGACTTTC
d_gene: NA; abundance: medium-sized; v_gene: TRBV5-1; j_gene: TRBJ1-2; CDR3aa: CASRPEGGKLGYTF; CDR3nt: TGCGCCAGCAGACCCGAGGGAGGGAAGCTGGGCTACACCTTC
d_gene: NA; abundance: many; v_gene: TRBV7-6; j_gene: TRBJ1-3; CDR3aa: CASSLRDGTASSGNTIYF; CDR3nt: TGTGCCAGCAGCTTAAGAGACGGGACGGCCAGCTCTGGAAACACCATATATTTT
d_gene: TRBD1; abundance: medium-sized; v_gene: TRBV12-3/TRBV12-4; j_gene: TRBJ1-1; CDR3aa: CASSTESGGKAFF; CDR3nt: TGTGCCAGCAGTACTGAATCAGGGGGCAAAGCTTTCTTT
d_gene: NA; abundance: medium-sized; v_gene: TRBV12-3/TRBV12-4; j_gene: TRBJ1-2; CDR3aa: CASSPDGTNYGYTF; CDR3nt: TGTGCCAGCAGCCCTGACGGTACTAACTATGGCTACACCTTC
d_gene: TRBD1; abundance: many; v_gene: TRBV20-1; j_gene: TRBJ1-1; CDR3aa: CSAREPDRDTEAFF; CDR3nt: TGCAGTGCTAGAGAACCCGACAGGGACACTGAAGCTTTCTTT
d_gene: NA; abundance: large; v_gene: TRBV6-1; j_gene: TRBJ2-7; CDR3aa: CASSEGVSYEQYF; CDR3nt: TGTGCCAGCAGTGAGGGAGTTTCCTACGAGCAGTACTTC
d_gene: NA; abundance: many; v_gene: TRBV6-5; j_gene: TRBJ1-1; CDR3aa: CATSRSGRDTEAFF; CDR3nt: TGTGCCACCTCCCGGTCGGGACGGGACACTGAAGCTTTCTTT
d_gene: TRBD1; abundance: many; v_gene: TRBV12-3/TRBV12-4; j_gene: TRBJ1-3; CDR3aa: CAISGDRFDTIYF; CDR3nt: TGTGCCATCTCAGGGGACAGGTTTGACACCATATATTTT
d_gene: NA; abundance: NA; v_gene: TRBV10-3; j_gene: TRBJ2-5; CDR3aa: CAISESTIQETQYF; CDR3nt: TGTGCCATCAGTGAGTCAACTATCCAAGAGACCCAGTACTTC
d_gene: NA; abundance: NA; v_gene: TRBV3-1; j_gene: TRBJ2-1; CDR3aa: CASSQDRDHNEQFF; CDR3nt: TGTGCCAGCAGCCAAGACCGGGACCACAATGAGCAGTTCTTC
d_gene: NA; abundance: many; v_gene: TRBV10-3; j_gene: TRBJ2-5; CDR3aa: CAISGTANQETQYF; CDR3nt: TGTGCCATCAGCGGGACGGCCAACCAAGAGACCCAGTACTTC
d_gene: NA; abundance: NA; v_gene: TRBV10-1; j_gene: TRBJ2-3; CDR3aa: CASSEDLGPDTQYF; CDR3nt: TGCGCCAGCAGTGAGGATCTGGGTCCAGATACGCAGTATTTT
d_gene: TRBD1; abundance: NA; v_gene: TRBV19; j_gene: TRBJ2-7; CDR3aa: CASSMEGTGIYEQYF; CDR3nt: TGTGCCAGTAGTATGGAAGGGACAGGTATCTACGAGCAGTACTTC
d_gene: NA; abundance: medium-sized; v_gene: TRBV9; j_gene: TRBJ2-6; CDR3aa: CASSPRSGANVLTF; CDR3nt: TGTGCCAGCAGCCCGCGCTCTGGGGCCAACGTCCTGACTTTC
d_gene: NA; abundance: many; v_gene: TRBV7-9; j_gene: TRBJ1-4; CDR3aa: CASSLVGFHEKLFF; CDR3nt: TGTGCCAGCAGCTTAGTTGGTTTCCATGAAAAACTGTTTTTT
d_gene: NA; abundance: NA; v_gene: TRBV12-5; j_gene: TRBJ1-5; CDR3aa: CASGLRDQPQHF; CDR3nt: TGTGCTAGTGGTTTGAGGGATCAGCCCCAGCATTTT
d_gene: NA; abundance: few; v_gene: TRBV6-5; j_gene: TRBJ1-1; CDR3aa: CASSTAGWQSEAFF; CDR3nt: TGTGCCAGCAGTACAGCAGGGTGGCAATCTGAAGCTTTCTTT
d_gene: TRBD2; abundance: many; v_gene: TRBV5-1; j_gene: TRBJ2-7; CDR3aa: CASSSGLDFNEQYF; CDR3nt: TGCGCCAGCAGCTCGGGACTAGACTTCAACGAGCAGTACTTC
d_gene: NA; abundance: many; v_gene: TRBV12-3/TRBV12-4; j_gene: TRBJ1-1; CDR3aa: CASGYPTNGPTCGTEAFF; CDR3nt: TGTGCCAGCGGGTACCCGACAAACGGGCCTACGTGTGGCACTGAAGCTTTCTTT
d_gene: TRBD2; abundance: medium-sized; v_gene: TRBV2; j_gene: TRBJ2-1; CDR3aa: CASSSREGNYNEQFF; CDR3nt: TGTGCCAGCAGTTCCCGGGAGGGTAACTACAATGAGCAGTTCTTC
d_gene: NA; abundance: medium-sized; v_gene: TRBV6-1; j_gene: TRBJ2-2; CDR3aa: CASSRDPLTGELFF; CDR3nt: TGTGCCAGCAGTCGGGACCCCCTCACCGGGGAGCTGTTTTTT
d_gene: NA; abundance: many; v_gene: TRBV5-1; j_gene: TRBJ2-7; CDR3aa: CASSSCGNEQYF; CDR3nt: TGCGCCAGCAGCTCTTGCGGGAACGAGCAGTACTTC
d_gene: TRBD1; abundance: large; v_gene: TRBV3-1; j_gene: TRBJ2-7; CDR3aa: CASSPHRGLTYEQYF; CDR3nt: TGTGCCAGCAGCCCTCACAGGGGGCTCACCTACGAGCAGTACTTC
d_gene: NA; abundance: few; v_gene: TRBV5-6; j_gene: TRBJ2-5; CDR3aa: CASSLRTGAGETQYF; CDR3nt: TGTGCCAGCAGCTTAAGGACGGGGGCCGGAGAGACCCAGTACTTC
d_gene: NA; abundance: many; v_gene: TRBV12-2; j_gene: TRBJ2-2; CDR3aa: CASRRRGQGNTGELFF; CDR3nt: TGTGCAAGTCGCCGCCGGGGACAGGGGAACACCGGGGAGCTGTTTTTT
d_gene: NA; abundance: many; v_gene: TRBV20-1; j_gene: TRBJ2-1; CDR3aa: CSARRGNEQFF; CDR3nt: TGCAGTGCTAGGAGGGGAAATGAGCAGTTCTTC
d_gene: TRBD2; abundance: medium-sized; v_gene: TRBV5-1; j_gene: TRBJ2-3; CDR3aa: CASSLKAGGLTDTQYF; CDR3nt: TGCGCCAGCAGCTTGAAAGCGGGAGGTTTGACAGATACGCAGTATTTT
d_gene: TRBD2; abundance: medium-sized; v_gene: TRBV5-1; j_gene: TRBJ2-5; CDR3aa: CASSLLTSGKQETQYF; CDR3nt: TGCGCCAGCAGCCTCCTGACTAGCGGGAAACAAGAGACCCAGTACTTC